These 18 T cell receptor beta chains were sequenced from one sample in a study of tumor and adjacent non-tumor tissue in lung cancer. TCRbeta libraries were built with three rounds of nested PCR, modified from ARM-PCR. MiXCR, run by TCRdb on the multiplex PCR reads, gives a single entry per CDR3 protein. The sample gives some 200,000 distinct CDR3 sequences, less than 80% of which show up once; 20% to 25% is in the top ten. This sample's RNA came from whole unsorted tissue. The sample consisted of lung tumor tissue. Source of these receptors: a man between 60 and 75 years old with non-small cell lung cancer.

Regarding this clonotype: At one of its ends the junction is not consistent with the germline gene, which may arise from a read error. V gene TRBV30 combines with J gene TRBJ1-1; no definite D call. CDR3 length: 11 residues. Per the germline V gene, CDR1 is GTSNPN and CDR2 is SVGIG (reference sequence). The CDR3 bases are TGTGCCTGGATCGCTGGTATCTCGGCTGTCTTT. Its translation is CAWIAGISAVF.

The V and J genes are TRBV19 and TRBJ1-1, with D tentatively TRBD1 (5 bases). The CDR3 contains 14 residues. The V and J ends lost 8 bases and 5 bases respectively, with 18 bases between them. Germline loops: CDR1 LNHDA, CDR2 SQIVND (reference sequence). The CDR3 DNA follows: TGTGCCAGTCTTTTGGGACGGGGCGCGACTGAAGCTTTCTTT. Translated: CASLLGRGATEAFF.

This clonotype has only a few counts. CDR3 bases: TGTGCCAGCAGTTACATGGGGACAGGCCGGGACAATGAGCAGTTCTTC. Its translation is CASSYMGTGRDNEQFF. The V gene is TRBV6-6, the J gene TRBJ2-1; 8 bases fit TRBD1. After removal of 2 bases from V and 5 bases from J, the junction contained 8 bases not matched to a gene. Germline CDR1 MNHNY, CDR2 SVGAGI (reference sequence). CDR3 size: 16 residues.

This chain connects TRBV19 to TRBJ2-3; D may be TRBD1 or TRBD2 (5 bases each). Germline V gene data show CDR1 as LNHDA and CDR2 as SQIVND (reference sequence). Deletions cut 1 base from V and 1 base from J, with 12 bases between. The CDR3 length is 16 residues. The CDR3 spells CASSIGDGRGTDTQYF. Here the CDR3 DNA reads TGTGCCAGTAGTATAGGGGACGGCAGGGGCACAGATACGCAGTATTTT.

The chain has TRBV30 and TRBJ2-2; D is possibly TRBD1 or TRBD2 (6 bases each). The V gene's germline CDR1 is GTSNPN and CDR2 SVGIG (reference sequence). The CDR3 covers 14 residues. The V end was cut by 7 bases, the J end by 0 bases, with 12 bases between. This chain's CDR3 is CASPRGANTGELFF. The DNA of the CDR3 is TGTGCCTCCCCAAGGGGGGCGAACACCGGGGAGCTGTTTTTT.

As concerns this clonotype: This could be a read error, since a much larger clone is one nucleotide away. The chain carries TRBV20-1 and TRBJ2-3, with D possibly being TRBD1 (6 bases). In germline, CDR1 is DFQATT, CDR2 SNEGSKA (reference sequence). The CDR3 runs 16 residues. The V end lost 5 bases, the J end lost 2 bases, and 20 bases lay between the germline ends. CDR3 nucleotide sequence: TGCAGTGCTCCAACAGCCGGGACATGGGTCACAGATACGCAGTATTTT. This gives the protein CSAPTAGTWVTDTQYF.

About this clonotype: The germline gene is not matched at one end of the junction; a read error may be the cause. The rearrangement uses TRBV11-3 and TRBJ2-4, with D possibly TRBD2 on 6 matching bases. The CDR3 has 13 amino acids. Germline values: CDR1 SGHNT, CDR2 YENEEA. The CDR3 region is CARRAAGRNIQYF. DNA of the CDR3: TGTGCAAGGAGGGCCGCGGGGAGAAACATTCAGTATTTC.

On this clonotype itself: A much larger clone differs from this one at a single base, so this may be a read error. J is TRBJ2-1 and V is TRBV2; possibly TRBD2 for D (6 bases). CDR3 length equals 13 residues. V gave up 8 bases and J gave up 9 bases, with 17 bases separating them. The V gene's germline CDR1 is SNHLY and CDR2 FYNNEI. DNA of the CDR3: TGTGCCAGCCCCAAGGAGGGTGGCAGTGAGCAGTTCTTC. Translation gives CASPKEGGSEQFF.

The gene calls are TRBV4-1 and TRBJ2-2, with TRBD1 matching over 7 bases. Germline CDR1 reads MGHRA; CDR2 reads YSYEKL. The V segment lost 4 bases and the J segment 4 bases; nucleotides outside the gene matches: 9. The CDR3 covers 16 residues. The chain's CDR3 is CASSPHKGAVTGELFF. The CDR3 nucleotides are TGCGCCAGCAGCCCCCATAAGGGGGCCGTCACCGGGGAGCTGTTTTTT.

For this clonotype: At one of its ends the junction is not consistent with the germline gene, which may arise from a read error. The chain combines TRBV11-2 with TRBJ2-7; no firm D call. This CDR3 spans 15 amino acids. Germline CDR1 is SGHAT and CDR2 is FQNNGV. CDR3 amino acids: CVSSRFGWNSYEQYF. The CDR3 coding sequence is TGTGTCAGCAGCCGCTTTGGGTGGAACTCCTACGAGCAGTACTTC.

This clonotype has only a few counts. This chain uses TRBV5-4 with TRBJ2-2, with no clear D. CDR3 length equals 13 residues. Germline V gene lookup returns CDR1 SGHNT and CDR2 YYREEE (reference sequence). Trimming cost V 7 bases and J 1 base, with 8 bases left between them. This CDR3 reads CASLSVNTGELFF. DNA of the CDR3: TGTGCCAGCCTTTCCGTGAACACCGGGGAGCTGTTTTTT. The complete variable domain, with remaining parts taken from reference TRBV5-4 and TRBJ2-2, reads ETGVTQSPTHLIKTRGQQVTLRCSSQSGHNTVSWYQQALGQGPQFIFQYYREEENGRGNFPPRFSGLQFPNYSSELNVNALELDDSALYLCASLSVNTGELFFGEGSRLTVL.

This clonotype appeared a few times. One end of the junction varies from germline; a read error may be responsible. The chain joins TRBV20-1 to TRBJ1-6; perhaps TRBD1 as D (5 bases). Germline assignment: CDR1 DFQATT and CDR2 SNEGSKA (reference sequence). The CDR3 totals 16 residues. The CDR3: CSARDPRREGNSPFHF. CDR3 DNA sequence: TGCAGTGCTAGAGATCCCCGCAGGGAGGGTAATTCACCCTTCCACTTT.

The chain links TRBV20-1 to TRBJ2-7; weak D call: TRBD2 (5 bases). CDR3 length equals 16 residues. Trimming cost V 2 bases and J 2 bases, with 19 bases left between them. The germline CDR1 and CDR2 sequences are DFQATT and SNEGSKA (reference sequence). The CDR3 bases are TGCAGTGCTAGACATTTGGGAGTCTCGTCCCCCTACGAGCAGTACTTC. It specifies CSARHLGVSSPYEQYF.

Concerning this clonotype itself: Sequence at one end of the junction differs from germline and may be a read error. The CDR3 region is CSARDAGGTDTHYF. The DNA for the CDR3 is TGCAGTGCTAGAGACGCGGGGGGCACAGATACGCATTATTTT. The V and J genes are TRBV20-1 and TRBJ2-3; 8 bases agree with TRBD2. CDR1 and CDR2 (germline): DFQATT, SNEGSKA (reference sequence). This CDR3 contains 14 residues.

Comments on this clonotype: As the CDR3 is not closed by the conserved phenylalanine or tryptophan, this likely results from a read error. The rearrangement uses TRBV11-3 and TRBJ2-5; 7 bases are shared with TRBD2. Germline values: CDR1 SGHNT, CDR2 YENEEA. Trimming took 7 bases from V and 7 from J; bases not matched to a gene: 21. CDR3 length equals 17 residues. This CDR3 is CASTPLGGLSGLGTQYS. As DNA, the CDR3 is TGTGCCAGCACCCCTCTGGGGGGACTATCGGGCCTGGGGACCCAGTACTCC.

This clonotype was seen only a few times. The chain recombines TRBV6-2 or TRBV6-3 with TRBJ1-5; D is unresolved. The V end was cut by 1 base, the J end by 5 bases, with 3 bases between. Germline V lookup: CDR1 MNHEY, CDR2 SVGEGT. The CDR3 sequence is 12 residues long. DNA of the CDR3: TGTGCCAGCAGTTACTTTGATCAGCCCCAGCATTTT. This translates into CASSYFDQPQHF.

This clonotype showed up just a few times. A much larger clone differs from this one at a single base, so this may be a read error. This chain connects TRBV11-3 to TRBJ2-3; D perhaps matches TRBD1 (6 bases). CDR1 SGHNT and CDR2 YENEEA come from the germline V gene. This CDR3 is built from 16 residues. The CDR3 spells CGSSLDRDTGTDTQYF. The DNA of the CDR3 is TGTGGCAGCAGCTTAGATAGGGACACAGGCACAGATACGCAGTATTTT. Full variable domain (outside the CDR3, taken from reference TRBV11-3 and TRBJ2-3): EAGVVQSPRYKIIEKKQPVAFWCNPISGHNTLYWYLQNLGQGPELLIRYENEEAVDDSQLPKDRFSAERLKGVDSTLKIQPAELGDSAVYLCGSSLDRDTGTDTQYFGPGTRLTVL.

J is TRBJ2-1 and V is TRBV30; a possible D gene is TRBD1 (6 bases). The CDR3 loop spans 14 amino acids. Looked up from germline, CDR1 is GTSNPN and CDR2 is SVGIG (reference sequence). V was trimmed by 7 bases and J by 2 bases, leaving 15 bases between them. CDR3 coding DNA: TGTGCCTCCCAGTCAGGGGCCACCTACAATGAGCAGTTCTTC. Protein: CASQSGATYNEQFF.